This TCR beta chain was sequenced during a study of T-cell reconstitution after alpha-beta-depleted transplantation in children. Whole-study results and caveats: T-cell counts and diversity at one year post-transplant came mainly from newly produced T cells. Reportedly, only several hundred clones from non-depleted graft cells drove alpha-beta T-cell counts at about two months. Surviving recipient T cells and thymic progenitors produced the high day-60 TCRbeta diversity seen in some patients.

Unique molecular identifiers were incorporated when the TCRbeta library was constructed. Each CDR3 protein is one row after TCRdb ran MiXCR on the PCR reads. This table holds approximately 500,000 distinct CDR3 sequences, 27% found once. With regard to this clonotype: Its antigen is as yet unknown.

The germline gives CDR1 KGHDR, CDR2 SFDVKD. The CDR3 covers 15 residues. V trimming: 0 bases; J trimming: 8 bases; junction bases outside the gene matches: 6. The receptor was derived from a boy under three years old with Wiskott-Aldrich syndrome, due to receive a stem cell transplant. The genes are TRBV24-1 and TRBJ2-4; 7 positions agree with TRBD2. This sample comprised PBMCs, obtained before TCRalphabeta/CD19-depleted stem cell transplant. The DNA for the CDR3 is TGTGCCACCAGTGATTTGGGACTAGTCTTGCACATTCAGTACTTC. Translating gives CATSDLGLVLHIQYF.